This is a list of T cell receptor beta chains from one sample in a study of T cells in Graves' hyperthyroidism and ophthalmopathy. Via MiXCR, TCRdb re-called the multiplex PCR reads, giving one row per CDR3 protein. The sample lists about 96,000 distinct CDR3 sequences; roughly half were seen once. Sequencing was carried out using blood. The receptor source for this set is a woman aged 40 to 55 with Graves' hyperthyroidism. The CDR3 runs from the conserved cysteine through the conserved F or W. The order of the fields is J gene, clone size, V gene, D gene, CDR3 DNA, CDR3 protein. D genes are given only for firm matches. A row's size may be missing; if present it is once, few, many or a size class.

>TRBJ1-5|.|TRBV5-4|.
TGTGCCAGCAGTGATCGGGACACCAATCAGCCCCAGCATTTT
CASSDRDTNQPQHF
>TRBJ2-3|few|TRBV12-3/TRBV12-4|.
TGTGCCAGCATCTATCTTAGCACAGATACGCAGTATTTT
CASIYLSTDTQYF
>TRBJ2-2|.|TRBV29-1|.
TGCAGCGCTCAGGGACGGTATAACACCGGGGAGCTGTTTTTT
CSAQGRYNTGELFF
>TRBJ1-3|.|TRBV10-3|TRBD1
TGTGCCATTCCAGGCCCTGGCGGGGACAGGGACACCATATATTTT
CAIPGPGGDRDTIYF
>TRBJ1-1|many|TRBV7-2|.
TGTGCCAGCAGCTTAGCGGGGAGGCGGACTGAAGCTTTCTTT
CASSLAGRRTEAFF
>TRBJ2-5|once|TRBV29-1|.
TGCAGCGTTGAGGGGACTGGGAACACCGGGGAGACCCAGTACTTC
CSVEGTGNTGETQYF
>TRBJ1-6|.|TRBV14|.
TGTGCCAGCAGCCAAGAGGGGGGGGACGCCTATAATTCACCCCTCCACTTT
CASSQEGGDAYNSPLHF
>TRBJ2-5|.|TRBV29-1|TRBD1
TGCAGCGTTGCCGGGACAGCGGAGACCCAGTACTTC
CSVAGTAETQYF
>TRBJ1-6|.|TRBV7-2|TRBD1
TGTGCCAGCAGCTTAGCAGGACAGGGGTTCTACAATTCACCCCTCCACTTT
CASSLAGQGFYNSPLHF
>TRBJ1-2|many|TRBV27|.
TGTGCCAGCACCCGAGCGCTAGGAGGGGGCTACACCTTC
CASTRALGGGYTF
>TRBJ1-6|many|TRBV7-2|TRBD1
TGTGCCAGCAGCCACGGGGACAGGGAGAATTCACCCCTCCACTTT
CASSHGDRENSPLHF